A single sample is the source of the 12 T cell receptor beta chains below, sequenced in a study of blood T cell repertoires in COVID-19. Only in-frame clones appear in the TCRdb table, and some are missing; sequencing was by immunoSEQ multiplex PCR. The sample lists 500,000 to 600,000 clones; 85% to 90% were seen once. The sequencing sample was made of peripheral blood. Receptors originate from a woman aged 45-65 years with COVID-19, enrolled during active disease.

The CDR3 region is CASSHRRLTGYTEAFF. CDR3 in DNA: TGTGCCAGCAGCCACCGAAGATTGACGGGTTACACTGAAGCTTTCTTT. The V and J genes are TRBV3-1 (or the pseudogene TRBV3-2) and TRBJ1-1, with no clear D. V was shortened by 3 bases and J by 3 bases, with 17 bases between the two germline ends. This CDR3 has 16 amino acids. The germline V gene encodes CDR1 LGHDT and CDR2 YNNKEL (reference sequence).

The chain uses TRBV28 and TRBJ2-7; TRBD2 matches 7 bases. Germline V gene data show CDR1 as MDHEN and CDR2 as SYDVKM. CDR3 size: 15 residues. V dropped 7 bases and J dropped 7; count of bases not matched to a gene: 16. The CDR3 here is CASTPLSGGFREQYF. CDR3 nucleotide sequence: TGTGCCAGCACCCCCTTGTCGGGGGGATTTAGAGAGCAGTACTTC.

This clone was counted a single time. The chain uses TRBV7-2 and TRBJ1-2; the D is unclear. Between the trimmed V and J ends, which lost 1 base and 4 bases, there was a span of 10 bases. CDR1 is SGHTA and CDR2 is FQGNSA in the germline V gene. The CDR3 runs to 14 residues. The CDR3 sequence: CASSLVPRIYGYTF. DNA for the CDR3: TGTGCCAGCAGCTTAGTTCCCAGGATCTATGGCTACACCTTC.

This clone was observed once. The genes are TRBV5-1 and TRBJ1-5; D perhaps matches TRBD1 (5 bases). The CDR3 totals 15 residues. Germline loops: CDR1 SGHRS, CDR2 YFSETQ. The V end was cut by 0 bases, the J end by 1 base, with 8 bases between. For the CDR3, the DNA is TGCGCCAGCAGCTTGGCGGGGGTAAGCAATCAGCCCCAGCATTTT. Its protein is CASSLAGVSNQPQHF.

This chain joins TRBV2 and TRBJ1-2; no definite D call. There are 14 residues in the CDR3. V lost 1 base and J 8 bases, leaving 14 bases between the germline ends. Germline CDR1 is SNHLY and CDR2 is FYNNEI. The DNA for the CDR3 is TGTGCCAGCAGTGAAGAGAACTCCGGCGGCGGCTACACCTTC. This codes for CASSEENSGGGYTF.

The V call is TRBV19, the J call TRBJ1-3; D possibly corresponds to TRBD1 (6 bases). The CDR3 is 14 amino acids. Germline lookup yields CDR1 LNHDA and CDR2 SQIVND (reference sequence). V was trimmed by 6 bases and J by 4 bases, leaving 13 bases between them. CDR3 protein: CASSNSGTGNTIYF. The CDR3, as DNA: TGTGCCAGTAGCAACTCCGGGACAGGAAACACCATATATTTT.

The chain joins TRBV18 to TRBJ1-2; D possibly corresponds to TRBD1 (6 bases). The V gene's germline CDR1 is KGHSH and CDR2 LQKENI. V dropped 4 bases and J dropped 8 bases, with 23 bases sitting between them. This CDR3 region has 16 residues. Here the CDR3 DNA reads TGTGCCAGCTCACGTCTCAGCACTACAGGGACGGACGGCTACACCTTC. It yields the protein CASSRLSTTGTDGYTF.

The chain carries TRBV6-6 and TRBJ1-5; TRBD1 matches at 7 bases. Germline lookup yields CDR1 MNHNY and CDR2 SVGAGI (reference sequence). V lost 7 bases to trimming and J lost 1 base; unmatched junction nucleotides: 4. This CDR3 comprises 14 residues. Here the CDR3 reads CASTLQGSNQPQHF. Here the CDR3 DNA reads TGTGCCAGCACTTTACAGGGGAGCAATCAGCCCCAGCATTTT.

J is TRBJ2-1 and V is TRBV5-1; TRBD2 agrees at 7 bases. Germline V CDR1 and CDR2: SGHRS, YFSETQ. The V segment lost 4 bases and the J segment 4 bases; nucleotides outside the gene matches: 8. The length of the CDR3 is 15 residues. CDR3 region: CASSLSGNLYNEQFF. CDR3 bases: TGCGCCAGCAGCCTAAGCGGGAACTTGTACAATGAGCAGTTCTTC.

The chain recombines TRBV27 with TRBJ1-1; D is perhaps TRBD1 (6 bases). Per germline, CDR1 MNHEY and CDR2 SMNVEV (reference sequence). Trimming shortened V by 2 bases and J by 0 bases, and 10 bases separated the two germline ends. The CDR3 is 15 amino acids. CDR3 amino acids: CASSLGGGMNTEAFF. Here the CDR3 DNA reads TGTGCCAGCAGTTTAGGGGGCGGCATGAACACTGAAGCTTTCTTT.

The rearrangement links TRBV4-1 to TRBJ2-3; 14 nucleotides line up with TRBD2. Trimming cost V 3 bases and J 7 bases; bases outside gene matches: 9. This CDR3 is 17 amino acids long. The germline CDR1 and CDR2 sequences are MGHRA and YSYEKL. CDR3 loop: CASSQGRTSGGPNTQYF. The CDR3 coding sequence is TGCGCCAGCAGCCAGGGTCGGACTAGCGGGGGGCCAAATACGCAGTATTTT.

The genes are TRBV11-2 and TRBJ2-6, with D unresolved. The V gene lost 4 bases and the J gene lost 0 bases, with 13 bases spanning the gap. CDR1 is SGHAT, CDR2 FQNNGV, per germline. There are 17 residues in the CDR3. CDR3 bases: TGTGCCAGCAGCTCCAGATCTTACAGCTCTGGGGCCAACGTCCTGACTTTC. As protein: CASSSRSYSSGANVLTF.